This TCR beta chain was profiled in a study of blood T cell repertoires in COVID-19. For the study at large: COVID-19 samples, acute and convalescent, were from the United States, Italy and Spain. Sources were T cells, B-cell-depleted T cells, or PBMCs; the material itself was cDNA or gDNA.

The V end lost 3 bases, the J end lost 6 bases, and 16 bases lay between the germline ends. CDR3 length: 14 amino acids. In germline, CDR1 is SQVTM, CDR2 ANQGSEA. Per the study methods: Reference gene primer amplification gave nucleated cell count estimates. Generated by immunoSEQ multiplex PCR, the TCRdb table keeps only in-frame clones and is missing some. V, J and clone size derive from that table, while D and trimming were established from the DNA sequence. The sample holds approximately 100,000 clones, roughly 92% seen once. The TCR was taken from a man between 65 and 79 years old with acute or convalescent COVID-19. Sequenced sample: peripheral blood. The chain is built from TRBV29-1 and TRBJ2-3, with a possible D match to TRBD2 (6 bases). Here the CDR3 DNA reads TGCAGCGTTGATGGAGAACTAGGAGGGGATACGCAGTATTTT. Translating gives CSVDGELGGDTQYF.